The sequence of this TCR beta chain was determined in a study of T cells in Graves' hyperthyroidism and ophthalmopathy. If no ophthalmopathy progression occurred within 18 months, Graves' hyperthyroidism was stable. Pregnant or lactating patients were excluded, as were those with uncontrolled infection or other autoimmune disease. This clonotype was observed many times. Its matching antigen is unknown. General study results and limits: Ophthalmopathy cases were set apart from stable hyperthyroidism by a 13 V-J model.

Amplification of TCR beta CDR3 regions used RNA as the template. A set of HTBI primers served as the primers for a first-round RT-PCR of the TCR CDR3. Via MiXCR, TCRdb re-called the multiplex PCR reads, giving one row per CDR3 protein. Among approximately 410,000 distinct CDR3 sequences listed, roughly 15% were seen once. Trimming took 4 bases from V and 0 from J, leaving 10 bases between them. Germline CDR1 reads MNHNS; CDR2 reads SASEGT. The CDR3 loop spans 15 amino acids. This receptor was identified in a young woman with Graves' hyperthyroidism. The gene calls are TRBV6-1 and TRBJ1-5; unclear D gene. Material for sequencing was blood. The CDR3 sequence: CASSVAGYSNQPQHF. CDR3 bases: TGTGCCAGCAGTGTAGCAGGCTATAGCAATCAGCCCCAGCATTTT.